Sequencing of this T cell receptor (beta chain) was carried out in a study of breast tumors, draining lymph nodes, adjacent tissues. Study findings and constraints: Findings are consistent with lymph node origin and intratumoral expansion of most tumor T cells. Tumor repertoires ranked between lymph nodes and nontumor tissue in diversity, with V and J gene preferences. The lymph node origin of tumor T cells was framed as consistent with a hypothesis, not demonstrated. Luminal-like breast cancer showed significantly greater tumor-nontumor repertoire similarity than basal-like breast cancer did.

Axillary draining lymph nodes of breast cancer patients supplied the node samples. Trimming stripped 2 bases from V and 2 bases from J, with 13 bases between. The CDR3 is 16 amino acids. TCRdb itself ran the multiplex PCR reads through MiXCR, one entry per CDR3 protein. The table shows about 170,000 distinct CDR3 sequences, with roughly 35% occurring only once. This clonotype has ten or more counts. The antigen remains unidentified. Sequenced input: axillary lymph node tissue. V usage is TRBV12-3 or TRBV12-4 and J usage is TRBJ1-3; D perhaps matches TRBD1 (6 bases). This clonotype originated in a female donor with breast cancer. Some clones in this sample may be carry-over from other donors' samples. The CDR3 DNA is TGTGCCAGCAGTTTAAAGGGGGTCAGTACTGGAAACACCATATATTTT. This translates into CASSLKGVSTGNTIYF.